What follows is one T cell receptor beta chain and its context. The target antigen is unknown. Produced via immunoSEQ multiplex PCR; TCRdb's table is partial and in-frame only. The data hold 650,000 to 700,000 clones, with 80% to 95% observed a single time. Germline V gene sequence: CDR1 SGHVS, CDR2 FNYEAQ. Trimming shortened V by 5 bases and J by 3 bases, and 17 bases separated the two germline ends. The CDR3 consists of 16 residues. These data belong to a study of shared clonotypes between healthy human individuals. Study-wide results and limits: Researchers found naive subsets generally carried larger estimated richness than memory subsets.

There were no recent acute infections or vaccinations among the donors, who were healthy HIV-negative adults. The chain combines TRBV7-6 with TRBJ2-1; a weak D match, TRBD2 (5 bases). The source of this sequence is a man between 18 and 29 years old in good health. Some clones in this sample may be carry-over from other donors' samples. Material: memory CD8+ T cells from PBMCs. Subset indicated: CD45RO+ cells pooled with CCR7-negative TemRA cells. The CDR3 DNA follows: TGTGCCAGCAGCCCTGAGGCTAGCTTAATCTACAATGAGCAGTTCTTC. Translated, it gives CASSPEASLIYNEQFF.